What follows is one T cell receptor beta chain and its context. Its antigen is still unknown. This entry is derived from a study of cytotoxic CD8 clonotypes in ibrutinib-treated CLL. Study conclusions and caveats: While tracking circulating CD8+ T-cell counts, baseline clonality exceeded that of age-matched healthy donors.

With sequencing, the targeted depth ranged from 1 in 200,000 to 1 in 1 million T cells. TCRdb's copy holds only in-frame clones and misses some; the assay was immunoSEQ multiplex PCR. The top ten clones hold around 15% of a sample with some 200,000 clones, over 60% of them seen once. Germline V lookup: CDR1 MGHDK, CDR2 SYGVNS. The V and J ends lost 3 bases and 3 bases, in that order; junction bases with no gene match: 10. This CDR3 has 18 residues. The chain joins TRBV25-1 to TRBJ1-4; 10 nucleotides align to TRBD1. The TCR was taken from a human donor with chronic lymphocytic leukemia. The sequencing used PBMCs, collected after 24 months of ibrutinib treatment. This chain's CDR3 is CASSDTGTGVFSNEKLFF. The CDR3 DNA is TGTGCCAGCAGTGATACCGGGACAGGGGTGTTTTCTAATGAAAAACTGTTTTTT. The full variable domain, rest sourced from reference TRBV25-1 and TRBJ1-4, is EADIYQTPRYLVIGTGKKITLECSQTMGHDKMYWYQQDPGMELHLIHYSYGVNSTEKGDLSSESTVSRIRTEHFPLTLESARPSHTSQYLCASSDTGTGVFSNEKLFFGSGTQLSVL.